This passage covers 8 T cell receptor beta chains from one sample sequenced in a study of cytomegalovirus exposure and HLA in healthy donors (dated by TCRdb to about 2017). Libraries were constructed by the immunoSEQ multiplex PCR assay. A mixture of 60 forward primers for TCR Vbeta segments and 13 reverse primers for TCR Jbeta segments was used in the multiplex PCR. Held by TCRdb, this immuneACCESS table contains in-frame sequences only and omits some clones. Under half of the omission traces to an unresolved V gene where checked; the cause of the rest is unknown. The table held for this sample gives 150,000 to 200,000 clones. The ten largest clones capture 2.1% of the sample. Source material: PBMCs. All receptors derive from a man aged 25 to 45 in good health and CMV-seronegative.

The rearrangement uses TRBV6-4 and TRBJ1-2; the D gene is possibly TRBD1 (6 bases). The CDR3 totals 14 residues. Trimming left V 6 bases short and J 0 bases short, with 11 bases between. The germline V gene encodes CDR1 MRHNA and CDR2 SNTAGT. In DNA, the CDR3 is TGTGCCAGCAGGGAGACAGGAGCTAACTATGGCTACACCTTC. It is translated as CASRETGANYGYTF.

The chain carries TRBV9 and TRBJ1-1; D might be TRBD1 (6 bases). The CDR3 extends over 12 amino acids. V was clipped by 7 bases and J by 2 bases, with 9 bases between them. The V gene's germline CDR1 is SGDLS and CDR2 YYNGEE. The CDR3 spells CASAGVNTEAFF. The CDR3 coding sequence is TGTGCCAGCGCAGGGGTTAACACTGAAGCTTTCTTT.

This sequence joins TRBV27 and TRBJ2-7; D is perhaps TRBD1 (5 bases). V was pared by 6 bases and J by 4 bases, with 10 bases between. The CDR3 extends over 12 amino acids. CDR1 and CDR2 (germline): MNHEY, SMNVEV (reference sequence). The CDR3 region has the DNA TGTGCCAGCAGCGACAGAAGTTACGAGCAGTACTTC. This translates into CASSDRSYEQYF.

V usage is TRBV7-8 and J usage is TRBJ2-5, with a possible D match to TRBD2 (5 bases). Trimming shortened V by 1 base and J by 11 bases, and 17 bases separated the two germline ends. In germline, CDR1 is SGHVS, CDR2 FQNEAQ. The CDR3 totals 14 residues. In DNA form, the CDR3 reads TGTGCCAGCAGCTTAGGGTTGCGGGCCCTGCCGCAGTACTTC. This translates into CASSLGLRALPQYF.

The rearrangement uses TRBV28 and TRBJ1-2; TRBD1 might be the D (6 bases). Trimming removed 6 bases at V and 10 bases at J, with 15 bases between. The CDR3 has 12 residues. CDR1 is MDHEN, CDR2 SYDVKM, per germline. CDR3: CASSFGQQTYTF. CDR3 sequence (DNA): TGTGCCAGCAGCTTCGGACAGCAAACCTACACCTTC.

The rearrangement joins TRBV10-1 to TRBJ1-6, with no clear D. The CDR3 has 13 amino acids. Germline loops: CDR1 WNHNN, CDR2 SYGVQD (reference sequence). Trimming stripped 3 bases from V and 7 bases from J, with 7 bases between. CDR3 protein: CASSDSLNSPLHF. The DNA for the CDR3 is TGCGCCAGCAGTGACAGTCTGAATTCACCCCTCCACTTT.

The CDR3 region has the DNA TGTGCCTGTTCGACCGGGACACTCTCAAGGGGGACTGAAGCTTTCTTT. As protein: CACSTGTLSRGTEAFF. The genes are TRBV30 and TRBJ1-1; a weak D match, TRBD1 (6 bases). Germline assignment: CDR1 GTSNPN and CDR2 SVGIG (reference sequence). The CDR3 contains 16 residues. The V end lost 6 bases, the J end lost 5 bases, and 25 bases lay between the germline ends.

This sequence joins TRBV10-3 and TRBJ1-2; D remains unclear. CDR3 length: 12 amino acids. Trimming pared 7 bases from V and 5 bases from J, leaving 11 bases between. Looked up from germline, CDR1 is ENHRY and CDR2 is SYGVKD. The chain's CDR3 is CAITVEGYGYTF. The CDR3 DNA follows: TGTGCCATCACTGTCGAGGGTTATGGCTACACCTTC.